One and the same sample provided the 18 T cell receptor beta chains below, sequenced in a study of cytomegalovirus exposure and HLA in healthy donors. Data came from immunoSEQ multiplex PCR; TCRdb stores just in-frame clones and leaves some out. The table has about 120,000 clones, approximately 89% seen once; the top ten hold over 1.5%. Sequencing was done on a sample of PBMCs. These receptors were obtained from a woman under 30 in good health and CMV-seronegative.

The chain carries TRBV4-1 and TRBJ1-4; D unclear. CDR3 length: 13 amino acids. The germline V and J ends were trimmed by 6 bases and 10 bases, with 15 bases remaining between them. CDR1 is MGHRA and CDR2 is YSYEKL in the germline V gene. CDR3 in amino acids: CASRPPFRGKLFF. DNA for the CDR3: TGCGCCAGCAGGCCACCTTTCAGAGGAAAACTGTTTTTT.

The CDR3 bases are TGTGCCAGCAGCTCCACGAGACAGCGAGGTACGCAGTATTTT. Its protein product is CASSSTRQRGTQYF. V usage is TRBV7-8 and J usage is TRBJ2-3; tentatively, D is TRBD1 (5 bases). Germline V lookup: CDR1 SGHVS, CDR2 FQNEAQ. V lost 4 bases to trimming and J lost 8 bases, with 16 bases between them. This CDR3 has 14 residues.

The chain employs TRBV30 and TRBJ2-1; 11 positions agree with TRBD2. The CDR3 has 16 residues. CDR1 is GTSNPN, CDR2 SVGIG, per germline (reference sequence). J was trimmed by 2 bases and V by 4 bases; bases with no gene match: 7. For the CDR3, the DNA is TGTGCCTGGATAGCGGGAGGGTTTAGGGCCTACAATGAGCAGTTCTTC. The encoded protein is CAWIAGGFRAYNEQFF.

The chain uses TRBV19 and TRBJ2-3; 10 nucleotides line up with TRBD2. CDR1 LNHDA and CDR2 SQIVND come from the germline V gene (reference sequence). The V segment lost 1 base and the J segment 2 bases; nucleotides outside the gene matches: 15. The CDR3 sequence is 20 residues long. The CDR3 bases are TGTGCCAGTAGTATAGGCCTAGCGGGAGATGGGGGAGCCCTCACAGATACGCAGTATTTT. It specifies CASSIGLAGDGGALTDTQYF.

The chain recombines TRBV5-1 with TRBJ2-7; weak D call: TRBD2 (6 bases). The CDR3 consists of 10 residues. The ends were cut back, 6 bases at V and 7 bases at J, with 8 bases in the middle. Looked up from germline, CDR1 is SGHRS and CDR2 is YFSETQ. The CDR3 coding sequence is TGCGCCAGCAAGGGGAGGGAGCAGTACTTC. Its translation: CASKGREQYF.

This sequence joins TRBV7-9 and TRBJ2-3, with a possible D match to TRBD2 (6 bases). V dropped 2 bases and J dropped 2 bases, with 11 bases sitting between them. The CDR3 consists of 15 residues. Germline V gene lookup returns CDR1 SEHNR and CDR2 FQNEAQ (reference sequence). CDR3 sequence: CASSLQRGATDTQYF. DNA for the CDR3: TGTGCCAGCAGCTTACAGCGCGGGGCCACAGATACGCAGTATTTT.

The chain recombines TRBV28 with TRBJ1-1; no definite D call. Deletions cut 8 bases from V and 1 base from J, with 8 bases between. From germline, CDR1 is MDHEN and CDR2 SYDVKM. The CDR3 totals 12 residues. The CDR3, as DNA: TGTGCCAGCCGCCGGAGGAACACTGAAGCTTTCTTT. It specifies CASRRRNTEAFF.

The rearrangement uses TRBV19 and TRBJ1-5; 9 bases map to TRBD1. Germline trimming cut 4 bases from V and 7 bases from J; bases unmatched to any gene: 8. The germline CDR1 and CDR2 sequences are LNHDA and SQIVND (reference sequence). CDR3 size: 15 residues. CDR3 in DNA: TGTGCCAGTAGTACCGGACAGGGGTCAGGCCAGCCCCAGCATTTT. Translating it yields CASSTGQGSGQPQHF.

The chain joins TRBV7-9 to TRBJ2-2; 7 nucleotides align to TRBD2. J gave up 2 bases and V 3 bases, and 3 bases lay outside the gene matches. The CDR3 loop spans 15 amino acids. Germline CDR1 SEHNR, CDR2 FQNEAQ (reference sequence). The CDR3 loop is CASSFLAENTGELFF. DNA of the CDR3: TGTGCCAGCAGCTTTCTAGCGGAAAACACCGGGGAGCTGTTTTTT.

This chain uses TRBV7-2 with TRBJ2-7, with 7 nucleotides matching TRBD1. This CDR3 comprises 16 residues. In germline, CDR1 is SGHTA, CDR2 FQGNSA. The J segment lost 5 bases and the V segment lost 4 bases, leaving 14 bases of the junction unmatched. CDR3 coding DNA: TGTGCCAGCAGCTCCAACTTTCCCGGGACAGCGGACGAGCAGTACTTC. It specifies CASSSNFPGTADEQYF. The full variable domain, rest sourced from reference TRBV7-2 and TRBJ2-7, is GAGVSQSPSNKVTEKGKDVELRCDPISGHTALYWYRQSLGQGLEFLIYFQGNSAPDKSGLPSDRFSAERTGGSVSTLTIQRTQQEDSAVYLCASSSNFPGTADEQYFGPGTRLTVT.

This chain joins TRBV7-2 and TRBJ2-7, with D possibly TRBD2 on 6 matching bases. The CDR3 extends over 14 amino acids. CDR1 SGHTA and CDR2 FQGNSA come from the germline V gene. Trimming took off 5 bases at V and 3 bases at J, with 14 bases between the two ends. CDR3 residues: CASSRIGRDYEQYF. The CDR3 DNA reads as TGTGCCAGCAGCCGGATAGGGCGGGACTACGAGCAGTACTTC.

The V call is TRBV5-6, the J call TRBJ1-4; D unresolved. Germline values: CDR1 SGHDT, CDR2 YYEEEE. V gave up 0 bases and J gave up 7 bases, with 4 bases separating them. The CDR3 runs 12 residues. The CDR3: CASSLGSEKLFF. CDR3 DNA: TGTGCCAGCAGCTTGGGTAGTGAAAAACTGTTTTTT.

This chain links TRBV30 with TRBJ2-1; 7 bases line up with TRBD2. Germline trimming cut 0 bases from V and 0 bases from J; bases unmatched to any gene: 8. Germline V lookup: CDR1 GTSNPN, CDR2 SVGIG (reference sequence). The CDR3 contains 17 residues. The CDR3 DNA follows: TGTGCCTGGAGTGTATATTTACGGGAGGACTCCTACAATGAGCAGTTCTTC. Amino acid sequence: CAWSVYLREDSYNEQFF.

This clone came up once. This chain uses TRBV5-6 with TRBJ1-2; 7 bases map to TRBD1. V lost 4 bases, J lost 3 bases, and 0 bases stayed unmatched. This CDR3 comprises 12 residues. Germline assignment: CDR1 SGHDT and CDR2 YYEEEE. CDR3 protein: CASSDRDYGYTF. In nucleotides, the CDR3 is TGTGCCAGCAGCGACAGGGACTATGGCTACACCTTC.

The chain has TRBV5-1 and TRBJ2-1; TRBD1 matches 7 bases. V was clipped by 0 bases and J by 7 bases; unmatched bases: 4. Germline CDR1 is SGHRS and CDR2 is YFSETQ. The CDR3 runs 14 residues. The CDR3 bases are TGCGCCAGCAGCTTGGCCTGGGACAGTAATGAGCAGTTCTTC. Protein: CASSLAWDSNEQFF.

This chain uses TRBV12-5 with TRBJ1-2; perhaps TRBD1 as D (6 bases). The CDR3 contains 15 residues. Trimming shortened V by 5 bases and J by 4 bases, and 17 bases separated the two germline ends. CDR1 and CDR2 from the germline V gene are LGHNT and FRNRAP. The CDR3 reads CASGARGLSGYGYTF. The CDR3 nucleotides are TGTGCTAGTGGTGCCAGGGGATTATCGGGCTATGGCTACACCTTC.

This chain connects TRBV4-2 to TRBJ2-7, with 8 positions matching TRBD2. From germline, CDR1 is LGHNA and CDR2 YNFKEQ. After removal of 0 bases from V and 0 bases from J, the junction contained 10 bases not matched to a gene. The CDR3 length is 18 residues. In DNA form, the CDR3 reads TGTGCCAGCAGCCAAGAATTGAGCGGGAGCCCGAGCTCCTACGAGCAGTACTTC. Its protein product is CASSQELSGSPSSYEQYF.

The chain uses TRBV7-2 and TRBJ2-7; TRBD2 matches 10 bases. The ends lost 0 bases at V and 7 bases at J; junction bases unmatched: 6. Germline values: CDR1 SGHTA, CDR2 FQGNSA. This CDR3 contains 15 residues. CDR3 in DNA: TGTGCCAGCAGCTTAGCCCTAGCGGGAGTTAAAGAGCAGTACTTC. This encodes CASSLALAGVKEQYF.